This T cell receptor beta chain was retrieved from a study of T cell repertoires in cytomegalovirus infection. Whole-study context: It was the public TCR beta signatures that indicated both CMV infection and matching HLA type. Overall study findings and caveats: In two of eight donors, the top clonotype was HLA-C-restricted CMV-specific.

One entry per CDR3 protein results from TCRdb running MiXCR on the reads. The table includes some 250,000 distinct CDR3 sequences, approximately 10% detected once. The CDR3 is 16 amino acids. The germline gives CDR1 SGHVS, CDR2 FQNEAQ. V dropped 5 bases and J dropped 0; count of bases not matched to a gene: 9. This clonotype showed up many times. What it binds is unknown. Sequenced: PBMCs. The source is a human donor in good health (CMV status not recorded). Some clones in this sample may be carry-over from other donors' samples. This chain connects TRBV7-8 to TRBJ2-5; 7 nucleotides match TRBD1. CDR3 protein: CASSPISGTDQETQYF. CDR3 bases: TGTGCCAGCAGCCCAATATCCGGGACAGACCAAGAGACCCAGTACTTC.